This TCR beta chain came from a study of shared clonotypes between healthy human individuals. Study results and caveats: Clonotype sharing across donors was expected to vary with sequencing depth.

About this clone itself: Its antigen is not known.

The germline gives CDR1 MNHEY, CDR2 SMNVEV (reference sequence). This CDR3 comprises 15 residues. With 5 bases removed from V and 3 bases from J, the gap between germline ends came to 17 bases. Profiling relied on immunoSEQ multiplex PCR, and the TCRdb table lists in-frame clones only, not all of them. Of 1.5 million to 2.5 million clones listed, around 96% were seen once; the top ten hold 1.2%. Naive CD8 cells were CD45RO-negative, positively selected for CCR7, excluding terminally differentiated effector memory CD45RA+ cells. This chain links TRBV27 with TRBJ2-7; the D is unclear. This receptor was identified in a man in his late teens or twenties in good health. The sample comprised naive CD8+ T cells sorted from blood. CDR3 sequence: CASSTEPGASYEQYF. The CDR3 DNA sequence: TGTGCCAGCAGTACCGAGCCGGGCGCCAGCTACGAGCAGTACTTC.